Below are 27 T cell receptor beta chains sequenced from a single sample in a study of blood T cell repertoires in COVID-19. Sequenced by immunoSEQ multiplex PCR; TCRdb stores in-frame clones only, minus some. The sample lists about 180,000 clones, about 88% occurring once. The sequencing sample was made of peripheral blood. These receptors all come from a woman in her 30s with active or convalescent COVID-19.

The chain combines TRBV11-2 with TRBJ2-7; possible D gene TRBD1, 6 bases. V was pared by 5 bases and J by 4 bases, with 18 bases between. Germline V lookup: CDR1 SGHAT, CDR2 FQNNGV. The CDR3 spans 15 residues. This chain's CDR3 is CASSLPDSSPYEQYF. DNA for the CDR3: TGTGCCAGCAGCCTACCGGACAGTTCCCCTTACGAGCAGTACTTC.

The chain uses TRBV7-8 and TRBJ2-7, with TRBD1 as a possible D gene (6 bases). The CDR3 runs to 16 residues. V dropped 1 base and J dropped 5 bases, with 18 bases sitting between them. Germline lookup yields CDR1 SGHVS and CDR2 FQNEAQ. The CDR3 DNA sequence: TGTGCCAGCAGCTTAGTTGGGGGCGCGGTGCCCAACGAGCAGTACTTC. Its protein product is CASSLVGGAVPNEQYF.

The J gene is TRBJ2-7, the V gene TRBV29-1; 10 positions match TRBD1. Germline V lookup: CDR1 SQVTM, CDR2 ANQGSEA. Unmatched junction bases numbered 6, after V lost 4 bases and J lost 3 bases. The CDR3 extends over 14 amino acids. The CDR3 DNA sequence: TGCAGCGTTGTTGGGTGGACAGGGGGCTACGAGCAGTACTTC. Amino acid sequence: CSVVGWTGGYEQYF.

The table lists this clone with a few counts. The chain links TRBV7-9 to TRBJ1-1, with TRBD1 identical over 7 bases. CDR3 length: 17 residues. Germline CDR1 SEHNR, CDR2 FQNEAQ (reference sequence). V lost 1 base, J lost 0 bases, and 8 bases stayed unmatched. The CDR3 DNA sequence: TGTGCCAGCAGCTTAGGGGCAGGGGGTCGATTGAACACTGAAGCTTTCTTT. Protein sequence: CASSLGAGGRLNTEAFF.

The V call is TRBV25-1, the J call TRBJ1-6, with D perhaps matching TRBD1 (6 bases). CDR3 size: 14 residues. Trimming cost V 5 bases and J 10 bases, with 15 bases left between them. Germline CDR1 MGHDK, CDR2 SYGVNS. This chain's CDR3 is CASSHGTLGSPLHF. CDR3 DNA sequence: TGTGCCAGCAGTCACGGGACACTCGGCTCACCCCTCCACTTT.

V and J are TRBV29-1 and TRBJ1-5; 9 nucleotides agree with TRBD1. This CDR3 is built from 12 residues. V shed 7 bases, J shed 4 bases, and the junction held 2 bases outside the gene matches. Germline assignment: CDR1 SQVTM and CDR2 ANQGSEA. The DNA of the CDR3 is TGCAGCGCCGGACAGGGGAATCAGCCCCAGCATTTT. This sequence encodes CSAGQGNQPQHF.

The V and J genes are TRBV7-9 and TRBJ1-2; a weak D match, TRBD1 (6 bases). The CDR3 consists of 14 residues. Trimming removed 5 bases at V and 1 base at J, with 11 bases between. Germline V lookup: CDR1 SEHNR, CDR2 FQNEAQ (reference sequence). CDR3 bases: TGTGCCAGCAGCAGTCAAGGGGGTAACTATGGCTACACCTTC. It specifies CASSSQGGNYGYTF.

This clone was seen a single time. V gene TRBV5-6 combines with J gene TRBJ1-5; TRBD1 matches at 7 bases. CDR3 length: 14 residues. The germline CDR1 and CDR2 sequences are SGHDT and YYEEEE. V lost 4 bases, J lost 3 bases, and 4 bases stayed unmatched. The CDR3 is CASSHRGVNQPQHF. The DNA of the CDR3 is TGTGCCAGCAGCCACAGGGGAGTCAATCAGCCCCAGCATTTT.

The V and J genes are TRBV27 and TRBJ2-7; D is unclear. The germline V gene has CDR1 MNHEY and CDR2 SMNVEV (reference sequence). The CDR3 runs to 14 residues. With 2 bases removed from V and 3 bases from J, the gap between germline ends came to 11 bases. This chain's CDR3 is CASSLTSTRYEQYF. The CDR3 DNA sequence: TGTGCCAGCAGTTTAACGTCTACTCGCTACGAGCAGTACTTC.

The chain recombines TRBV7-9 with TRBJ2-1; tentative D call: TRBD1 (5 bases). Trimming removed 2 bases at V and 6 bases at J, with 17 bases between. CDR1 is SEHNR and CDR2 is FQNEAQ in the germline V gene (reference sequence). The CDR3 is 16 residues long. The DNA of the CDR3 is TGTGCCAGCAGCTTACTGGTACAGGTTTCGATCAATGAGCAGTTCTTC. It translates to CASSLLVQVSINEQFF.

This clone was seen a few times. J is TRBJ2-5 and V is TRBV5-4; a possible D gene is TRBD1 (5 bases). Germline loops: CDR1 SGHNT, CDR2 YYREEE (reference sequence). The CDR3 consists of 13 residues. The V and J ends lost 3 bases and 7 bases respectively, with 13 bases between them. CDR3 nucleotides: TGTGCCAGCAGCTCCAGGGCCCCCGGGACCCAGTACTTC. Protein product: CASSSRAPGTQYF.

This chain uses TRBV3-1 (or the pseudogene TRBV3-2) with TRBJ2-7; D possibly corresponds to TRBD2 (5 bases). V shed 1 base and J shed 3 bases, with 10 bases lying between them. Germline lookup yields CDR1 LGHDT and CDR2 YNNKEL (reference sequence). There are 14 residues in the CDR3. CDR3 protein: CASSQAGGLYEQYF. DNA of the CDR3: TGTGCCAGCAGCCAAGCCGGCGGGCTCTACGAGCAGTACTTC.

The rearrangement uses TRBV10-1 and TRBJ1-1; tentative D call: TRBD1 (6 bases). This CDR3 contains 15 residues. CDR1 is WNHNN and CDR2 is SYGVQD in the germline V gene (reference sequence). V was cut by 6 bases and J by 4 bases, with 18 bases left in between. CDR3 region: CASRHDNTGSTEAFF. The CDR3 DNA reads TGCGCCAGCAGACACGATAATACAGGGTCCACTGAAGCTTTCTTT.

This rearrangement joins TRBV27 to TRBJ2-3; D gene uncertain. V was clipped by 4 bases and J by 6 bases, with 14 bases between them. The germline V gene has CDR1 MNHEY and CDR2 SMNVEV (reference sequence). The CDR3 extends over 14 amino acids. The CDR3 sequence is CASSSPTLHDTQYF. In nucleotides, the CDR3 is TGTGCCAGCAGTTCACCCACCTTACATGATACGCAGTATTTT.

This clone was detected only a few times. The chain combines TRBV27 with TRBJ2-1; the match to TRBD2 covers 12 bases. V shed 8 bases, J shed 9 bases, and the junction held 14 bases outside the gene matches. The germline gives CDR1 MNHEY, CDR2 SMNVEV (reference sequence). The length of the CDR3 is 16 residues. The CDR3 DNA reads as TGTGCCAGCCGCTATTCTAGCGGGGGGGCCTCGGGTGAGCAGTTCTTC. Protein: CASRYSSGGASGEQFF.

The chain combines TRBV7-9 with TRBJ1-2; perhaps TRBD1 as D (6 bases). V lost 5 bases, J lost 0 bases, and 10 bases lay in between. Germline V gene lookup returns CDR1 SEHNR and CDR2 FQNEAQ (reference sequence). CDR3 length: 14 amino acids. CDR3 sequence: CASSPDRSNYGYTF. CDR3 nucleotides: TGTGCCAGCAGCCCAGACAGGTCTAACTATGGCTACACCTTC. Together with reference TRBV7-9 and TRBJ1-2, the CDR3 gives the full variable domain: DTGVSQNPRHKITKRGQNVTFRCDPISEHNRLYWYRQTLGQGPEFLTYFQNEAQLEKSRLLSDRFSAERPKGSFSTLEIQRTEQGDSAMYLCASSPDRSNYGYTFGSGTRLTVV.

This rearrangement joins TRBV2 to TRBJ1-6; 12 positions agree with TRBD1. With V trimmed by 7 bases and J by 8 bases, 3 bases remained unmatched. CDR3 length: 14 residues. Germline CDR1 and CDR2: SNHLY and FYNNEI. CDR3: CASKGTGGDSPLHF. CDR3 DNA: TGTGCCAGCAAAGGGACAGGGGGCGATTCACCCCTCCACTTT.

Ten or more counts support this clone. The chain couples TRBV5-6 to TRBJ2-7; the match to TRBD2 covers 10 bases. There are 14 residues in the CDR3. The germline CDR1 and CDR2 sequences are SGHDT and YYEEEE. V shed 3 bases and J 4 bases; nucleotides not matched to a gene: 4. In DNA form, the CDR3 reads TGTGCCAGCAGCTCCTGGACTAGCGGATACGAGCAGTACTTC. It yields the protein CASSSWTSGYEQYF. Complete variable domain (other parts from reference TRBV5-6 and TRBJ2-7): DAGVTQSPTHLIKTRGQQVTLRCSPKSGHDTVSWYQQALGQGPQFIFQYYEEEERQRGNFPDRFSGHQFPNYSSELNVNALLLGDSALYLCASSSWTSGYEQYFGPGTRLTVT.

This sequence joins TRBV28 and TRBJ1-2; D not resolved. V dropped 7 bases and J dropped 1 base, with 4 bases sitting between them. The CDR3 runs 11 residues. The V gene's germline CDR1 is MDHEN and CDR2 SYDVKM. The CDR3 loop reads CASIHNYGYTF. The CDR3 region has the DNA TGTGCCAGCATCCATAACTATGGCTACACCTTC.

The V and J genes are TRBV6-6 and TRBJ1-3; D gene unclear. The CDR3 extends over 13 amino acids. CDR1 and CDR2 (germline): MNHNY, SVGAGI (reference sequence). Trimming left V 8 bases short and J 2 bases short, with 10 bases between. The CDR3 region is CASGDIPGNTIYF. CDR3 coding DNA: TGTGCCAGCGGCGACATCCCTGGAAACACCATATATTTT.

The count of this clone is one. The CDR3 region is CASSPRERGTGELFF. CDR3 DNA sequence: TGTGCCAGCAGCCCCCGAGAAAGGGGCACCGGGGAGCTGTTTTTT. The V call is TRBV7-2, the J call TRBJ2-2, with D possibly TRBD1 on 5 matching bases. The CDR3 has 15 amino acids. V lost 5 bases and J 4 bases, leaving 14 bases between the germline ends. The V gene's germline CDR1 is SGHTA and CDR2 FQGNSA.

The rearrangement joins TRBV5-5 to TRBJ1-5; D is ambiguous. Germline V gene sequence: CDR1 SGHKS, CDR2 YYEKEE (reference sequence). The CDR3 is 14 amino acids. The V end was cut by 4 bases, the J end by 6 bases, with 14 bases between. This CDR3 reads CASSLSPGFQPQHF. Written as DNA, the CDR3 is TGTGCCAGCAGCCTCTCCCCGGGGTTTCAGCCCCAGCATTTT.

The V call is TRBV2, the J call TRBJ1-2, with 9 bases lining up with TRBD1. The CDR3 totals 14 residues. Per the germline V gene, CDR1 is SNHLY and CDR2 is FYNNEI. The CDR3 nucleotides are TGTGGGGGGGGACAGGGCATGGGTAACTATGGCTACACCTTC. This codes for CGGGQGMGNYGYTF.

V is TRBV28 and J is TRBJ1-3; D call uncertain. The CDR3 is made up of 14 amino acids. V was trimmed by 2 bases and J by 4 bases, leaving 9 bases between them. CDR1 and CDR2 from the germline V gene are MDHEN and SYDVKM. The DNA for the CDR3 is TGTGCCAGCAGTTTAGCGGGAGTCGGAAACACCATATATTTT. Protein sequence: CASSLAGVGNTIYF.

This clone came up once. This chain connects TRBV6-4 to TRBJ1-3, with a tentative D call TRBD1 (6 bases). This CDR3 region has 15 residues. From germline, CDR1 is MRHNA and CDR2 SNTAGT. Trimming shortened V by 10 bases and J by 0 bases, and 16 bases separated the two germline ends. CDR3 residues: CATPDSLLSGNTIYF. CDR3 nucleotides: TGTGCCACTCCGGACAGCCTTCTCTCTGGAAACACCATATATTTT.

The chain has TRBV19 and TRBJ2-7; maybe TRBD2 (6 bases). The CDR3 sequence is 13 residues long. Germline lookup yields CDR1 LNHDA and CDR2 SQIVND (reference sequence). V gave up 6 bases and J gave up 5 bases, with 14 bases separating them. The CDR3 DNA sequence: TGTGCCAGTAGATCCGGGACTCTAAACGAGCAGTACTTC. It encodes CASRSGTLNEQYF.

The chain links TRBV11-3 to TRBJ2-7, with 8 bases matching TRBD2. Germline lookup yields CDR1 SGHNT and CDR2 YENEEA. The CDR3 is 14 amino acids. The V segment lost 5 bases and the J segment 5 bases; nucleotides outside the gene matches: 8. CDR3 amino acids: CASSPRRGGHEQYF. In nucleotides, the CDR3 is TGTGCCAGCAGCCCCCGCCGGGGGGGGCACGAGCAGTACTTC.